The TCR beta chain described here comes from a study of cytomegalovirus exposure and HLA in healthy donors. General study results and limits: Accounts indicate the classifier identified cytomegalovirus status with strong specificity and sensitivity. HLA alleles were associated with roughly 15,000 TCR beta sequences in a later analysis at 0.05 false discovery rate.

For this clone: The antigen is unknown.

Amplification used 60 Vbeta primers and 13 Jbeta primers. The protocol was immunoSEQ multiplex PCR, while the TCRdb copy is restricted to in-frame clones and leaves out a portion. In the table there are some 120,000 clones, about 70% of which are singletons. This receptor was obtained from a human donor in good health. The source material was PBMCs.

The CDR3 here is CASSRTGTSGGNEQFF. The CDR3 coding sequence is TGCGCCAGCAGCAGAACCGGGACTAGCGGGGGGAATGAGCAGTTCTTC. J is TRBJ2-1 and V is TRBV5-1; 15 bases map to TRBD2. CDR3 length equals 16 residues. The V gene's germline CDR1 is SGHRS and CDR2 YFSETQ. V shed 4 bases and J 7 bases; nucleotides not matched to a gene: 6.